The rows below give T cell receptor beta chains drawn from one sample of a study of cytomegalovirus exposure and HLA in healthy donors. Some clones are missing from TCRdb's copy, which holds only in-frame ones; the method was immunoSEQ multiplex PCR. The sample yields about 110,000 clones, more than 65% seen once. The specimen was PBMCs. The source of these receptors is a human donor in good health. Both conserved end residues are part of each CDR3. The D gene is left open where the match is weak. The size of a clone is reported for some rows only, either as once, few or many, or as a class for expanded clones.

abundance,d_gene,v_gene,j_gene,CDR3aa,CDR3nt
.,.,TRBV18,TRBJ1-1,CAGADSMNTEAFF,TGTGCCGGGGCGGACAGTATGAACACTGAAGCTTTCTTT
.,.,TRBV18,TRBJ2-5,CASSPGGGETQYF,TGTGCCAGCTCACCGGGAGGAGGGGAGACCCAGTACTTC
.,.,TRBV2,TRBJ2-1,CASSRAGEDEQFF,TGTGCCAGCAGTAGGGCAGGGGAAGATGAGCAGTTCTTC
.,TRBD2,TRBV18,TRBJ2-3,CASSPGQTSGRPDTQYF,TGTGCCAGCTCACCAGGGCAGACTAGCGGGAGGCCAGATACGCAGTATTTT
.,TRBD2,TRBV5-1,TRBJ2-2,CASSLDGTGGGTGELFF,TGCGCCAGCAGCTTGGATGGGACGGGAGGTGGGACCGGGGAGCTGTTTTTT
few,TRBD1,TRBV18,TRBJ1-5,CASSSTGGYQPQHF,TGTGCCAGCTCATCAACAGGGGGCTACCAGCCCCAGCATTTT
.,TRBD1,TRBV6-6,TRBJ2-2,CASSLGQGAGGELFF,TGTGCCAGCAGTTTGGGACAGGGGGCCGGCGGGGAGCTGTTTTTT
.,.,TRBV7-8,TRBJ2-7,CASSSTGTYEQYF,TGTGCCAGCAGCTCAACGGGGACCTACGAGCAGTACTTC
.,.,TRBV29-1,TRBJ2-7,CSVESYYEQYF,TGCAGCGTTGAATCATATTACGAGCAGTACTTC
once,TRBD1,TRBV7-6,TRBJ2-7,CASSPRTGGDAYEQYF,TGTGCCAGCAGCCCTCGGACAGGGGGCGACGCCTACGAGCAGTACTTC
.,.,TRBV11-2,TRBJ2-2,CASSLQGTGELFF,TGTGCCAGCAGCCTCCAGGGTACTGGGGAGCTGTTTTTT
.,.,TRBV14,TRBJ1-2,CASSRSQGPTGYTF,TGTGCCAGCAGTCGCTCACAGGGACCCACTGGCTACACCTTC
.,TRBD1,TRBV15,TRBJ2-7,CATSKQGAIEQYF,TGTGCCACCAGCAAACAGGGGGCAATCGAGCAGTACTTC
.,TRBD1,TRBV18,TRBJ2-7,CASSQGVGTGTYEQYF,TGTGCCAGCTCACAGGGAGTCGGGACAGGGACCTACGAGCAGTACTTC
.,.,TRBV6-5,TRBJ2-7,CASRGTGDEQYF,TGTGCCAGCAGAGGGACTGGGGACGAGCAGTACTTC
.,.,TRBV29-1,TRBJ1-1,CSVERDTEAFF,TGCAGCGTTGAACGGGACACTGAAGCTTTCTTT
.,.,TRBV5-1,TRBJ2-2,CATKPRQTNTGELFF,TGCGCCACCAAACCCAGGCAGACGAACACCGGGGAGCTGTTTTTT
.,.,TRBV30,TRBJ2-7,CAWSGQESSYEQYF,TGTGCCTGGAGTGGACAGGAGAGCTCCTACGAGCAGTACTTC
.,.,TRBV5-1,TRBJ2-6,CASSLHFSANSGANVLTF,TGCGCCAGCAGCTTGCACTTCAGCGCCAACTCTGGGGCCAACGTCCTGACTTTC
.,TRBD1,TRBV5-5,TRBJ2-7,CASSAWIQGTYEQYF,TGTGCCAGCAGCGCATGGATACAGGGGACCTACGAGCAGTACTTC
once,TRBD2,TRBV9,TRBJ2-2,CASSVGGSATGELFF,TGTGCCAGCAGCGTAGGCGGGAGCGCCACCGGGGAGCTGTTTTTT
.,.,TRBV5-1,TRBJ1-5,CASSLTGNSNQPQHF,TGCGCCAGCAGCTTAACAGGGAATAGCAATCAGCCCCAGCATTTT
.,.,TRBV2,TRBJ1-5,CASSERAPTRGGQPQHF,TGTGCCAGCAGTGAAAGGGCTCCGACCCGGGGGGGGCAGCCCCAGCATTTT
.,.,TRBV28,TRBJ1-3,CASSHLEFSGNTIYF,TGTGCCAGCAGCCACCTCGAGTTCTCTGGAAACACCATATATTTT
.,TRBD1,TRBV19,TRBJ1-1,CASTPGGNTEAFF,TGTGCCAGTACCCCAGGGGGGAACACTGAAGCTTTCTTT
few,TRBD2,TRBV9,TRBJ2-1,CASSVGTSGYNEQFF,TGTGCCAGCAGCGTAGGGACTAGCGGTTACAATGAGCAGTTCTTC
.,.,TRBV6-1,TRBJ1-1,CASSLGGTANTEAFF,TGTGCCAGCAGCCTGGGGGGGACGGCGAACACTGAAGCTTTCTTT